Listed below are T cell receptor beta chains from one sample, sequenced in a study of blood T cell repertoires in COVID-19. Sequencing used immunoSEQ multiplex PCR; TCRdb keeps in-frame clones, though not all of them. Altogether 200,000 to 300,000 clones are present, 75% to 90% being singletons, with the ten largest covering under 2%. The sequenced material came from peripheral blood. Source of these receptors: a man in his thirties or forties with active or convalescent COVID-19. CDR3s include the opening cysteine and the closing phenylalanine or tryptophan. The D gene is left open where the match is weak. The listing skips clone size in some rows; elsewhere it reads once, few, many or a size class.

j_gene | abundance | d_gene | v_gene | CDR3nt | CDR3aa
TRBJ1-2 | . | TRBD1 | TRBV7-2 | TGTGCCAGCAGCCATCGGGGACAGATACTGTATGGCTACACCTTC | CASSHRGQILYGYTF
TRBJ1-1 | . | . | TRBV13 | TGTGCCACCTCAAGGGGGGGCGCTGAAGCTTTCTTT | CATSRGGAEAFF
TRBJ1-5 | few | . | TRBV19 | TGTGCCAGTACCCATGGCGGGGCCCTTTCCCGCAATCAGCCCCAGCATTTT | CASTHGGALSRNQPQHF
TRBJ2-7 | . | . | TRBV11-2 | TGTGCCAGCAGCTTATTGGCAGGGGGGTACGAGCAGTACTTC | CASSLLAGGYEQYF
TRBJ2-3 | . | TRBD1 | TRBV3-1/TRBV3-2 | TGTGCCAGCAGGTTCAGGGGGCACACAGATACGCAGTATTTT | CASRFRGHTDTQYF
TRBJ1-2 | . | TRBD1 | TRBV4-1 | TGCGCCAGCAGCCAACCGACAGGGTCGGTGAATGGCTACACCTTC | CASSQPTGSVNGYTF
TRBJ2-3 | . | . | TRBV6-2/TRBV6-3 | TGTGCCAGCAGTTACGAAGGAGGGTCCCCAGATACGCAGTATTTT | CASSYEGGSPDTQYF
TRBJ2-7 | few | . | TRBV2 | TGTGCCAGCAGTTTCAGGGGCCGCGAGCAGTACTTC | CASSFRGREQYF
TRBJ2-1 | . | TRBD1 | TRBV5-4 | TGTGCCAGCAGCGCCGGGACAGGGGGCTACAATGAGCAGTTCTTC | CASSAGTGGYNEQFF
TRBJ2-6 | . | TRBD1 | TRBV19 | TGTGCCAGTAGTCCCGGGACAGGGAACTCTGGGGCCAACGTCCTGACTTTC | CASSPGTGNSGANVLTF
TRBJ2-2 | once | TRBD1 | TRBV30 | TGTGCCTGGAGTGTACTTGGGACAGGGCGGACCGGGGAGCTGTTTTTT | CAWSVLGTGRTGELFF
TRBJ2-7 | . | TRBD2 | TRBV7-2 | TGTGCCAGCAGCACGACTAGCGGGGCTTCCTACGAGCAGTACTTC | CASSTTSGASYEQYF
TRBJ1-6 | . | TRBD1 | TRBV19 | TGTGCCAGTAGTATGACCGGGACAGCTTCACCCCTCCACTTT | CASSMTGTASPLHF
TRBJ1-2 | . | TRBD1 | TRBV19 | TGTGCCAGTAGTATGGGACAGGGGGCGACCTATGGCTACACCTTC | CASSMGQGATYGYTF
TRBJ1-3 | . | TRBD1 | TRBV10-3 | TGTGCCATCAGTGAGGTGCGGACAGGGAGCTCTGGAAACACCATATATTTT | CAISEVRTGSSGNTIYF
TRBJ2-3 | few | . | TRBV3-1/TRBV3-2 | TGTGCCAGCAGCCGGGGTTGGGGCTGGGCAGATACGCAGTATTTT | CASSRGWGWADTQYF
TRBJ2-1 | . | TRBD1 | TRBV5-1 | TGCGCCAGCAGCTTGGTAGGGGACAGGGGGAATGAGCAGTTCTTC | CASSLVGDRGNEQFF
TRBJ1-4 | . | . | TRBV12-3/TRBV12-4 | TGTGCCAGCAGTCGCGGGGAAAAACTGTTTTTT | CASSRGEKLFF
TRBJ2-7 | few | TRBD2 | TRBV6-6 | TGTGCCAGCCTAGCGGGAGTTAACTACGAGCAGTACTTC | CASLAGVNYEQYF
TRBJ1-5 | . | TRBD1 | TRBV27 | TGTGCCAGCAGACCCGGGACAGGGCGCAACCAGCCCCAGCATTTT | CASRPGTGRNQPQHF
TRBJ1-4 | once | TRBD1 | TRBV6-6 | TGTGCCAGCAGGATCGACAGGGAAGGCGAAAAACTGTTTTTT | CASRIDREGEKLFF
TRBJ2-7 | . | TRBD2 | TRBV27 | TGTGCCAGCAGTTTCAGTGGGAGGGGCACCTACGAGCAGTACTTC | CASSFSGRGTYEQYF
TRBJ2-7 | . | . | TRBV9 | TGTGCCAGCAGCCGGGATTTTCAGGCGGCTCCTTACGAGCAGTACTTC | CASSRDFQAAPYEQYF
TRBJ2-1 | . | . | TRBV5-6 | TGTGCCAGCAGCGGGGGGGCTCTGCAATACAATGAGCAGTTCTTC | CASSGGALQYNEQFF
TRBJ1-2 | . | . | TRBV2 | TGTGCCAGCAGTTCCGGGACTTACTATGGCTACACCTTC | CASSSGTYYGYTF
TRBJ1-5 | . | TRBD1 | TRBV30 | TGTGCCTGGAGCAGACAGGGTAATCAGCCCCAGCATTTT | CAWSRQGNQPQHF
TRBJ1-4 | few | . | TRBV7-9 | TGTGCCAGCAGCCCAGGTGGGACTAGGTACGAAAAACTGTTTTTT | CASSPGGTRYEKLFF
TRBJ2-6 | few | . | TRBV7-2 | TGTGCCAGCAGCTTCAGAATCTCTGGGGCCAACGTCCTGACTTTC | CASSFRISGANVLTF
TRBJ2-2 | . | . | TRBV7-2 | TGTGCCAGCAGCTTAGTTGCAGGGACCGGGGAGCTGTTTTTT | CASSLVAGTGELFF
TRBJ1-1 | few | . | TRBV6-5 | TGTGCCAGCAGTTACGGTACAGTTGGCTACCGTGAAGCTTTCTTT | CASSYGTVGYREAFF
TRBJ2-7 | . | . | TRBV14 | TGTGCCAGCAGCCAAGATAGGGCGGGGTACTACGAGCAGTACTTC | CASSQDRAGYYEQYF
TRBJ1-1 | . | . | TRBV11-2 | TGTGCCAGCAGCTTGGGGCTGAACACTGAAGCTTTCTTT | CASSLGLNTEAFF
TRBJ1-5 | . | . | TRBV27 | TGTGCCAGCAGTTTGACAGGCCACAATCAGCCCCAGCATTTT | CASSLTGHNQPQHF
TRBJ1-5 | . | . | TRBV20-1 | TGCAGTGCTAGTCGGGGGAATAGCAATCAGCCCCAGCATTTT | CSASRGNSNQPQHF
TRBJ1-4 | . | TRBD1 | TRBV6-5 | TGTGCCAGCAGCCGCGACAGGGGACCTAATGAAAAACTGTTTTTT | CASSRDRGPNEKLFF